This TCR beta chain was sequenced during a study of blood T cell repertoires in COVID-19 (dated by TCRdb to the early 2020s). As for the study more broadly: Collaborator samples came from the United States, Italy and Spain and covered acute and convalescent phases of COVID-19. The material from the prospective study consisted of cDNA or gDNA derived from T cells, B-cell-depleted T cells, or PBMCs. The dataset comprised deeply sampled blood TCRbeta repertoires from subjects exposed to, actively infected with, or recovered from COVID-19. The repertoires were released in a freely available public database intended as a resource for research on the immune response to SARS-CoV-2. The samples were drawn from the first 160 participants of the ongoing ImmuneRACE study and from about 1,200 subjects provided by 6 global collaborators. Nearly every sample came with metadata listing a de-identified subject ID, COVID-19 status, age in years and sex. Where available, HLA class I and class II types were taken from metadata supplied by the sample provider and were not determined by assay-based typing. Overall study results and their limits: How much clinical and demographic metadata was included differed by source and by participant, and the metadata was provided uncurated.

Collaborating institutions collected whole blood in K2EDTA tubes following their own protocols. For TCRbeta analysis, collaborators shipped samples as frozen whole blood, isolated PBMCs, or DNA extracted from either of those sample types. Turning to this clone: Which antigen it targets is not known. No quality values exist for individual bases; no much larger clone is one base distant.

The immunoSEQ Assay, a bias-controlled multiplex PCR, was used to amplify TCRbeta CDR3 regions from genomic DNA. Under the source paper's analysis protocol: Nucleated cell counts per sample were estimated from amplification of reference gene primers within the assay. To quantify the absolute abundance of each unique TCRbeta CDR3 rearrangement, sequence reads were collapsed and filtered. Productive Simpson clonality was computed per sample as the square root of Simpson's diversity index over productive rearrangements. The table comes from immuneACCESS by way of TCRdb, which keeps in-frame sequences with V and J called. Part of the clones is missing from these tables; in studies checked, under half for an unresolved V gene and the rest for unknown reasons. For V, J and clone size, that table is used; D and trimming come from the DNA. The sample table lists 200,000 to 250,000 clones, roughly 88% of them with a count of one. The ten largest clones capture approximately 1.5% of the sample.

V loses 0 bases of germline sequence and J loses 9 bases, and the interval between the two ends is 16 bases. CDR1 SGDLS and CDR2 YYNGEE were looked up in the germline V gene. The CDR3 runs 15 residues from the cysteine to the phenylalanine. The kept DNA is CDR3 alone, 45 bases in frame from the first base. Source material: peripheral blood. This clonotype originated in a man aged 18 to 35 with active or convalescent COVID-19. The V gene is TRBV9 and the J gene is TRBJ2-1, with a weak D call of TRBD2 (5 bases match). The CDR3 sequence is CASSVGRTPDGEQFF. The nucleotide sequence is given as TGTGCCAGCAGCGTAGGGAGGACCCCCGATGGTGAGCAGTTCTTC.